This T cell receptor (beta chain) emerged from a study of blood T cell repertoires in COVID-19. Study information: Whether acute or convalescent, the COVID-19 samples came from the United States, Italy and Spain. The analysed material was cDNA or gDNA that came from T cells, B-cell-depleted T cells, or PBMCs.

This clone was counted between two and nine times. V gave up 1 base and J gave up 3 bases, with 10 bases separating them. The CDR3 contains 14 residues. Germline CDR1 is MNHEY and CDR2 is SMNVEV (reference sequence). Original methodology: The authors estimated nucleated cell counts from reference gene primer amplification. Libraries were prepared by immunoSEQ multiplex PCR; TCRdb keeps only in-frame clonotypes and omits some of them. For V, J and clone size, that table is used; D and trimming come from the DNA. The sample includes some 170,000 clones, 85% seen only once; the top ten take around 1%. Input material: peripheral blood. The genes are TRBV27 and TRBJ2-7; a weak D match, TRBD2 (5 bases). The sequence was obtained from a man in his forties with acute or convalescent COVID-19. The CDR3 DNA follows: TGTGCCAGCAGTTTATTCGGAGGCTTCTACGAGCAGTACTTC. Protein: CASSLFGGFYEQYF.